The entry that follows covers one TCR beta chain sequence. Its specificity is not known. One end of the junction fails to match germline, which may point to a read error. No cell sorting was done before RNA was extracted from the tissue. Donors were chemotherapy-naive, newly diagnosed lung cancer surgical patients in China, August–late 2014. TCRbeta libraries were built with three rounds of nested PCR, modified from ARM-PCR. TCRdb re-derived calls from the multiplex PCR reads in MiXCR, one entry per CDR3 protein. The data contain 65,000 to 90,000 distinct CDR3 sequences, less than 75% of them singletons. This entry comes from a study of tumor and adjacent non-tumor tissue in lung cancer. Findings and limits, study-wide: Tumor TCR diversity, when higher, was linked to shorter survival. Tumor tissue had significantly higher TCR diversity than normal lung.

Germline V gives CDR1 MNHEY, CDR2 SVGAGI. The CDR3 length is 14 residues. The V and J genes are TRBV6-5 and TRBJ1-6; D gene ambiguous. This receptor was identified in a woman in her 70s with non-small cell lung cancer. The sequencing input was lung tumor tissue. The CDR3 reads CVSNRQRNNSPLHF. CDR3 sequence (DNA): TGTGTCAGCAATAGACAACGCAATAATTCACCCCTCCACTTT.